This T cell receptor (beta chain) comes out of a study of cytomegalovirus exposure and HLA in healthy donors. Study-wide context: HLA-typed donors were the source of about 85 million unique TCRs held in an early data release. Whole-study findings and limits: A later analysis showed TCR association rates differing by HLA locus, peaking at DRB1 and lowest at HLA-C.

CDR1 is LNHDA, CDR2 SQIVND, per germline (reference sequence). Trimming at V came to 6 bases and at J to 1 base, leaving 12 bases not matched to a gene. The CDR3 runs to 16 residues. Primers included in the PCR were 60 Vbeta and 13 Jbeta primers. TCRdb's copy holds only in-frame clones and misses some; the assay was immunoSEQ multiplex PCR. The sample holds around 240,000 clones; roughly 87% are singletons and the top ten take around 5%. Comment on this clone: Its antigen is currently unknown.

The sequence was collected from a woman in her thirties or forties in good health and CMV-seropositive. The chain employs TRBV19 and TRBJ2-7; TRBD1 agrees at 7 bases. Sequencing was performed on PBMCs. The CDR3 coding sequence is TGTGCCAGTAGCGACGGGGACAGCGCTTTTTCCTACGAGCAGTACTTC. Its protein product is CASSDGDSAFSYEQYF.